These T cell receptor beta chains were read from a single sample in a study of blood T cell repertoires in COVID-19. Method: immunoSEQ multiplex PCR; TCRdb's copy keeps in-frame clones and lacks some. This table holds 200,000 to 250,000 clones, roughly 84% found once. The sequenced sample was peripheral blood. The receptors originated from a woman in her forties or fifties with acute or convalescent COVID-19. CDR3s include the opening cysteine and the closing phenylalanine or tryptophan. The order of the fields is V gene, D gene, J gene, clone size, CDR3 DNA, CDR3 protein. The D gene is left open where the match is weak. Rows may omit the clone size; those that give it use once, few, many or a size class.

v_gene: TRBV24-1; d_gene: TRBD1; j_gene: TRBJ2-7; abundance: .; CDR3nt: TGTGCCACCAGTGACCCTGACAGGGGGCTCCACGAGCAGTACTTC; CDR3aa: CATSDPDRGLHEQYF
v_gene: TRBV9; d_gene: TRBD2; j_gene: TRBJ2-2; abundance: few; CDR3nt: TGTGCCAGCAGGGGACTAGCGGATACCGGGGAGCTGTTTTTT; CDR3aa: CASRGLADTGELFF
v_gene: TRBV19; d_gene: TRBD1; j_gene: TRBJ1-2; abundance: .; CDR3nt: TGTGCCAGTAGGGACAGGGCACACTATGGCTACACCTTC; CDR3aa: CASRDRAHYGYTF
v_gene: TRBV27; d_gene: TRBD1; j_gene: TRBJ1-2; abundance: .; CDR3nt: TGTGCCAGCAGTTCGCTACCGTTTCGGACAGGTGACTATGGCTACACCTTC; CDR3aa: CASSSLPFRTGDYGYTF
v_gene: TRBV4-2; d_gene: TRBD2; j_gene: TRBJ2-5; abundance: .; CDR3nt: TGTGCCAGCAGCCACCGTCCGGGACTAGGGGAAGAGACCCAGTACTTC; CDR3aa: CASSHRPGLGEETQYF
v_gene: TRBV10-2; d_gene: .; j_gene: TRBJ1-3; abundance: .; CDR3nt: TGCGCCAGCAGTGAACAGGGAACGGGGGGAAACACCATATATTTT; CDR3aa: CASSEQGTGGNTIYF
v_gene: TRBV10-3; d_gene: .; j_gene: TRBJ2-3; abundance: .; CDR3nt: TGTGCCATCAGTGAGTTGGACAGTGAGGCAGATACGCAGTATTTT; CDR3aa: CAISELDSEADTQYF
v_gene: TRBV11-2; d_gene: .; j_gene: TRBJ2-7; abundance: .; CDR3nt: TGTGCCAGCAGCCCGGACACTAAGTACGAGCAGTACTTC; CDR3aa: CASSPDTKYEQYF
v_gene: TRBV2; d_gene: .; j_gene: TRBJ2-7; abundance: .; CDR3nt: TGTGCCAGCAGCCTCGAGGGTTTAGAGCAGTACTTC; CDR3aa: CASSLEGLEQYF
v_gene: TRBV28; d_gene: TRBD1; j_gene: TRBJ1-4; abundance: .; CDR3nt: TGTGCCAGCAGTTCGGGACAGGTCGCGACTAATGAAAAACTGTTTTTT; CDR3aa: CASSSGQVATNEKLFF
v_gene: TRBV18; d_gene: TRBD2; j_gene: TRBJ2-1; abundance: .; CDR3nt: TGTGCCAGCTCACCGGGCGCGACTAGCGGGAGAAATGAGCAGTTCTTC; CDR3aa: CASSPGATSGRNEQFF
v_gene: TRBV7-9; d_gene: .; j_gene: TRBJ1-2; abundance: .; CDR3nt: TGTGCCAGCAGCTTAGATCGGGGAGGACTAAATGGCTACACCTTC; CDR3aa: CASSLDRGGLNGYTF
v_gene: TRBV6-2/TRBV6-3; d_gene: .; j_gene: TRBJ1-2; abundance: .; CDR3nt: TGTGCCAGCAGTTACCGTGGGGGCTCGATCTATGGCTACACCTTC; CDR3aa: CASSYRGGSIYGYTF
v_gene: TRBV2; d_gene: .; j_gene: TRBJ2-7; abundance: few; CDR3nt: TGTGCCAGCATGCAACTAGAAAACTTAAGCTTC; CDR3aa: CASMQLENLSF
v_gene: TRBV20-1; d_gene: .; j_gene: TRBJ2-7; abundance: .; CDR3nt: TGCAGTGCGAAAGGACAAAACGAGCAGTACTTC; CDR3aa: CSAKGQNEQYF
v_gene: TRBV18; d_gene: TRBD2; j_gene: TRBJ2-1; abundance: .; CDR3nt: TGTGCCAGCATAAAGACTAGCGGAGGCAATGAGCAGTTCTTC; CDR3aa: CASIKTSGGNEQFF
v_gene: TRBV10-3; d_gene: .; j_gene: TRBJ2-2; abundance: few; CDR3nt: TGTGCCATCAGTGACGGCAGGGGTAACACCGGGGAGCTGTTTTTT; CDR3aa: CAISDGRGNTGELFF
v_gene: TRBV6-5; d_gene: TRBD1; j_gene: TRBJ1-5; abundance: .; CDR3nt: TGTGCCAGCGGGGACAGGGTACAGCCCCAGCATTTT; CDR3aa: CASGDRVQPQHF
v_gene: TRBV19; d_gene: .; j_gene: TRBJ2-3; abundance: .; CDR3nt: TGTGCCAGTAGTGTGGCCCGGGGAGCAGATACGCAGTATTTT; CDR3aa: CASSVARGADTQYF
v_gene: TRBV5-1; d_gene: .; j_gene: TRBJ2-2; abundance: .; CDR3nt: TGCGCCAGCAGCTTGCCCCAGGGGACGAACACCGGGGAGCTGTTTTTT; CDR3aa: CASSLPQGTNTGELFF
v_gene: TRBV7-9; d_gene: TRBD2; j_gene: TRBJ2-3; abundance: few; CDR3nt: TGTGCCAGCAGCTTCTCTAGCGGGAGTACAGATACGCAGTATTTT; CDR3aa: CASSFSSGSTDTQYF
v_gene: TRBV6-1; d_gene: .; j_gene: TRBJ2-2; abundance: .; CDR3nt: TGTGCCAGCAGTGAAAACAGGGTCCCCGGGGAGCTGTTTTTT; CDR3aa: CASSENRVPGELFF
v_gene: TRBV19; d_gene: .; j_gene: TRBJ1-3; abundance: .; CDR3nt: TGTGCCAGTAGTACGGGTGCAGCTGGAAACACCATATATTTT; CDR3aa: CASSTGAAGNTIYF
v_gene: TRBV4-1; d_gene: TRBD2; j_gene: TRBJ2-1; abundance: .; CDR3nt: TGCGCCAGCAGCCAAGTGCCAGCGGGGGGGCTAGGTGAGCAGTTCTTC; CDR3aa: CASSQVPAGGLGEQFF
v_gene: TRBV11-2; d_gene: TRBD2; j_gene: TRBJ2-3; abundance: .; CDR3nt: TGTGCCAGCGGACTAGCGGGAGTTACAAATACGCAGTATTTT; CDR3aa: CASGLAGVTNTQYF
v_gene: TRBV5-6; d_gene: .; j_gene: TRBJ1-2; abundance: .; CDR3nt: TGTGCCAGCACCGACAGATATCTGATTATTGATGGCTACACCTTC; CDR3aa: CASTDRYLIIDGYTF
v_gene: TRBV11-1; d_gene: .; j_gene: TRBJ2-7; abundance: .; CDR3nt: TGTGCCAGCAGCTTAGCAGCAGGGACCTACGAGCAGTACTTC; CDR3aa: CASSLAAGTYEQYF
v_gene: TRBV4-2; d_gene: TRBD1; j_gene: TRBJ2-1; abundance: .; CDR3nt: TGTGCCAGCAGCCAGAGCATGGGGGCAGGGGGTAATGAGCAGTTCTTC; CDR3aa: CASSQSMGAGGNEQFF